This T cell receptor (beta chain) stems from a study of neurological immune-mediated disorders. Points from the study as a whole: While HTLV-1-associated myelopathy showed the greatest TCR clonal expansion, multiple sclerosis showed the least, falling below healthy controls.

In its sample, this clonotype was seen a few times. The antigen is not known. TCRdb reprocessed the 5' RACE reads with MiXCR, giving one entry per CDR3 protein. The data show tens of thousands of distinct CDR3 sequences, over 9% seen once. Germline assignment: CDR1 SGHRS and CDR2 YFSETQ. CDR3 length: 17 amino acids. V gave up 0 bases and J gave up 0 bases; unmatched junction bases: 5. Sequencing used PBMCs. J is TRBJ1-2 and V is TRBV5-1, with TRBD1 matching 10 bases. This TCR derives from a man in his forties in good health. The CDR3 sequence: CASSLGDRGDANYGYTF. The CDR3 region has the DNA TGCGCCAGCAGCTTGGGGGACAGGGGCGACGCTAACTATGGCTACACCTTC.